This T cell receptor (beta chain) was documented in a study of OX40 agonist ivuxolimab in advanced cancers. Study as a whole: The dose-escalation cohort was about 87% male, with a mean age of approximately 61 years, ranging about 23 to 79.

Clones were sequenced by immunoSEQ multiplex PCR, and TCRdb holds only the in-frame ones, with some missing. The repertoire consists of about 26,000 clones, with under 90% occurring once and the leading ten covering approximately 12%. CDR3 length: 16 residues. The V gene lost 0 bases and the J gene lost 0 bases, with 7 bases spanning the gap. The germline V gene has CDR1 SGHRS and CDR2 YFSETQ. The study's findings and limits: CD4+ and CD8+ T cells in blood underwent clonal expansion by week 6 at 0.1 to 3.0 mg/kg. There were, on average, more expanded clones in CD8+ T cells than in CD4+.

On this clone itself: Its target is unknown.

The material was CD4+ or CD8+ T cells sorted from blood, obtained in a trial of the OX40 agonist ivuxolimab. The chain uses TRBV5-1 and TRBJ1-6; no reliable D call. The sequence was collected from an adult with an advanced solid tumor such as melanoma, head and neck, liver or kidney cancer. The CDR3 region is CASSLVVSSYNSPLHF. The CDR3 nucleotides read TGCGCCAGCAGCTTGGTTGTGAGCTCCTATAATTCACCCCTCCACTTT.